The 18 T cell receptor beta chains listed next were all sequenced from one sample in a study of beta chain features in type 1 diabetes. Isolated RNA was reverse transcribed in full, so expressed TCRB transcripts were sequenced. This table comes from immunoSEQ multiplex PCR, and its TCRdb copy is limited to in-frame clones, with some not included. The data contain hundreds of thousands of clones, about 30% of them seen just once; the ten biggest clones take up roughly 0.06%. Sequenced: naive CD4+ T cells from blood. The receptors here all came from a man aged 18-30 years in good health.

This chain joins TRBV7-6 and TRBJ2-7; D might be TRBD1 (5 bases). V lost 8 bases and J lost 3, with 14 bases in between. Germline CDR1 is SGHVS and CDR2 is FNYEAQ. This CDR3 has 13 amino acids. In nucleotides, the CDR3 is TGTGCCAGCGGCAAGGGGTTTATCTACGAGCAGTACTTC. It yields the protein CASGKGFIYEQYF.

The V gene is TRBV19, the J gene TRBJ1-5; 7 positions match TRBD1. Per germline, CDR1 LNHDA and CDR2 SQIVND (reference sequence). J gave up 6 bases and V 5 bases, and 7 bases lay outside the gene matches. The CDR3 length is 14 residues. CDR3 in amino acids: CASSAQGKAQPQHF. The CDR3 bases are TGTGCCAGTAGTGCACAGGGGAAGGCTCAGCCCCAGCATTTT.

CDR3 loop: CAWSQGDEQYF. CDR3 DNA: TGTGCCTGGAGTCAGGGTGACGAGCAGTACTTC. The chain uses TRBV30 and TRBJ2-7, with D tentatively TRBD1 (5 bases). Trimming pared 2 bases from V and 5 bases from J, leaving 7 bases between. Germline V lookup: CDR1 GTSNPN, CDR2 SVGIG (reference sequence). The CDR3 is made up of 11 amino acids.

The V call is TRBV25-1, the J call TRBJ2-6; 9 bases match TRBD1. V gave up 6 bases and J gave up 2 bases; unmatched junction bases: 5. There are 16 residues in the CDR3. The V gene's germline CDR1 is MGHDK and CDR2 SYGVNS. The CDR3 reads CASRSTGGTGANVLTF. In DNA, the CDR3 is TGTGCCAGCAGGAGTACAGGGGGCACTGGGGCCAACGTCCTGACTTTC.

J is TRBJ2-7 and V is TRBV4-3; possibly TRBD1 for D (7 bases). Germline V lookup: CDR1 LGHNA, CDR2 YSLEER. The CDR3 covers 15 residues. V dropped 1 base and J dropped 5 bases, with 15 bases sitting between them. CDR3 amino acids: CASSQGTGRGHEQYF. In DNA, the CDR3 is TGCGCCAGCAGCCAAGGGACAGGTCGGGGGCACGAGCAGTACTTC.

This chain joins TRBV5-1 and TRBJ2-5; 8 positions match TRBD1. J was trimmed by 2 bases and V by 5 bases; bases with no gene match: 2. This CDR3 is built from 13 residues. The germline CDR1 and CDR2 sequences are SGHRS and YFSETQ. In DNA form, the CDR3 reads TGCGCCAGCAGTGGACAGGGACAAGAGACCCAGTACTTC. It translates to CASSGQGQETQYF.

This clone was recorded a few times. V and J are TRBV7-2 and TRBJ2-1; D is possibly TRBD2 (5 bases). Trimming took off 2 bases at V and 4 bases at J, with 15 bases between the two ends. This CDR3 region has 16 residues. CDR1 and CDR2 (germline): SGHTA, FQGNSA. The CDR3 region is CASSLIWGVQYNEQFF. CDR3 nucleotide sequence: TGTGCCAGCAGCTTAATCTGGGGAGTTCAATACAATGAGCAGTTCTTC.

This clone turned up a few times. The CDR3 DNA reads as TGTGCCAGCAGCCCACCGGGACAGAGATACAATGAGCAGTTCTTC. As protein: CASSPPGQRYNEQFF. This sequence joins TRBV2 and TRBJ2-1, with 7 nucleotides matching TRBD1. CDR1 and CDR2 from the germline V gene are SNHLY and FYNNEI. V lost 6 bases to trimming and J lost 4 bases; unmatched junction nucleotides: 9. This CDR3 has 15 residues. Together with reference TRBV2 and TRBJ2-1, the CDR3 gives the full variable domain: EPEVTQTPSHQVTQMGQEVILRCVPISNHLYFYWYRQILGQKVEFLVSFYNNEISEKSEIFDDQFSVERPDGSNFTLKIRSTKLEDSAMYFCASSPPGQRYNEQFFGPGTRLTVL.

In its sample, this clone was seen a few times. The chain combines TRBV29-1 with TRBJ2-6; D is undetermined. Germline V gene sequence: CDR1 SQVTM, CDR2 ANQGSEA. The length of the CDR3 is 13 residues. Deletions cut 7 bases from V and 0 bases from J, with 7 bases between. The CDR3 DNA is TGCAGCGCAAGCAGCTCTGGGGCCAACGTCCTGACTTTC. This gives the protein CSASSSGANVLTF.

A few counts support this clone. Germline is not matched at one junction end, which may reflect a read error. The rearrangement joins TRBV9 to TRBJ2-7; 8 bases are a match to TRBD1. Germline V gives CDR1 SGDLS, CDR2 YYNGEE. The CDR3 length is 15 residues. CDR3 sequence reads: CASSTRTGFSSEQYF. The CDR3 DNA is TGTGCCAGCAGCACCCGGACAGGGTTTTCCTCCGAGCAGTACTTC.

In this sample, this clone turned up a few times. The chain links TRBV27 to TRBJ2-1; D may be TRBD2 (6 bases). CDR3 length: 14 residues. Germline CDR1 MNHEY, CDR2 SMNVEV (reference sequence). The V end lost 4 bases, the J end lost 8 bases, and 15 bases lay between the germline ends. CDR3 sequence reads: CASSYRQGGHEQFF. CDR3 DNA sequence: TGTGCCAGCAGTTACCGTCAGGGAGGCCATGAGCAGTTCTTC.

This chain joins TRBV7-9 and TRBJ2-4; TRBD1 is a possible D gene (6 bases). Between the trimmed V and J ends, which lost 8 bases and 8 bases, there was a span of 16 bases. CDR3 length: 13 residues. Germline V gene data show CDR1 as SEHNR and CDR2 as FQNEAQ (reference sequence). The CDR3 loop reads CASGLAGEDIQYF. As DNA, the CDR3 is TGTGCCAGCGGACTCGCAGGGGAAGACATTCAGTACTTC.

This clone appeared a few times. The chain recombines TRBV2 with TRBJ2-1; D not certain. This CDR3 spans 13 amino acids. Germline V gene lookup returns CDR1 SNHLY and CDR2 FYNNEI. V was trimmed by 6 bases and J by 4 bases, leaving 10 bases between them. The CDR3 DNA reads TGTGCCAGCAGCACTCGGCGTTACAATGAGCAGTTCTTC. It encodes CASSTRRYNEQFF.

The chain links TRBV9 to TRBJ2-3; 7 nucleotides match TRBD2. The CDR3 runs 16 residues. Germline trimming cut 3 bases from V and 3 bases from J; bases unmatched to any gene: 10. Looked up from germline, CDR1 is SGDLS and CDR2 is YYNGEE. The chain's CDR3 is CASSATGQRDTDTQYF. The CDR3 region has the DNA TGTGCCAGCAGCGCAACCGGCCAGCGGGATACAGATACGCAGTATTTT.

CDR3 in DNA: TGTGCCAGCAGGTATACTAGCGCCACAGATACGCAGTATTTT. The encoded protein is CASRYTSATDTQYF. V is TRBV2 and J is TRBJ2-3; 7 bases map to TRBD2. After removal of 6 bases from V and 2 bases from J, the junction contained 5 bases not matched to a gene. Germline V gene data show CDR1 as SNHLY and CDR2 as FYNNEI. The CDR3 covers 14 residues.

The V and J genes are TRBV10-3 and TRBJ2-1, with D possibly TRBD2 on 6 matching bases. V was cut by 0 bases and J by 6 bases, with 18 bases left in between. CDR3 length: 17 amino acids. Germline CDR1 reads ENHRY; CDR2 reads SYGVKD. The chain's CDR3 is CAISESGSSLGGNEQFF. DNA for the CDR3: TGTGCCATCAGTGAGTCCGGAAGCTCCCTCGGGGGCAATGAGCAGTTCTTC.

This clone is a singleton in its sample. Other DNA sequences in this specimen translate into the identical CDR3. The chain uses TRBV20-1 and TRBJ1-1; D is unresolved. The CDR3 has 11 amino acids. The germline gives CDR1 DFQATT, CDR2 SNEGSKA (reference sequence). With 2 bases removed from V and 3 bases from J, the gap between germline ends came to 4 bases. CDR3 sequence (DNA): TGCAGTGCTAGATTATACACTGAAGCTTTCTTT. Translation: CSARLYTEAFF.

The chain has TRBV30 and TRBJ2-1, with TRBD2 matching 10 bases. This CDR3 spans 13 amino acids. Germline-derived CDR1 and CDR2 are GTSNPN and SVGIG (reference sequence). V dropped 3 bases and J dropped 9; count of bases not matched to a gene: 5. The CDR3 here is CAWRDSGRSEQFF. In DNA, the CDR3 is TGTGCCTGGAGGGATAGCGGGAGGAGTGAGCAGTTCTTC.